Following are 27 T cell receptor beta chains from one sample sequenced in a study of identical twins (dated by TCRdb to between 2015 and 2016). The library was obtained by 5' RACE. The instrument given in TCRdb is Illumina HiSeq 2000. TCRdb cleaned the public reads at Q25 with fastp, built clones with MiXCR and kept in-frame beta chains. CDR3 protein duplicates are merged, each entry listing the most common genes and DNA. The table for this sample lists hundreds of thousands of distinct CDR3 sequences; around 6% of them were counted only once. Of the sample, under 2% is held by the ten largest clones. The sample was naive T cells sorted from blood. Reading the label with the study, this specimen's cell subset or site is: cells isolated with a human naive T-cell isolation kit. The source of these receptors is a man aged 18 to 30 in good health.

This clonotype showed up many times. CDR3 region: CASSRGIRRDEKLFF. Written as DNA, the CDR3 is TGTGCCAGCAGCAGGGGAATCCGACGAGACGAAAAACTGTTTTTT. V gene TRBV7-9 combines with J gene TRBJ1-4, with a weak D call TRBD1 (5 bases). The CDR3 runs to 15 residues. Germline CDR1 and CDR2: SEHNR and FQNEAQ (reference sequence). Trimming took off 5 bases at V and 8 bases at J, with 18 bases between the two ends.

The chain uses TRBV14 and TRBJ2-7; 9 positions match TRBD2. CDR3 length: 16 residues. Trimming cost V 6 bases and J 3 bases; bases outside gene matches: 12. Germline V lookup: CDR1 SGHDN, CDR2 FVKESK. The CDR3 DNA reads TGTGCCAGCAGTTCGGGACCGGGACTAGCTCGCTACGAGCAGTACTTC. Encoded protein: CASSSGPGLARYEQYF.

In its sample, this clonotype was seen many times. This sequence joins TRBV7-2 and TRBJ2-5; 7 bases align to TRBD2. The CDR3 is 16 residues long. Germline-derived CDR1 and CDR2 are SGHTA and FQGNSA. The J segment lost 5 bases and the V segment lost 2 bases, leaving 11 bases of the junction unmatched. The CDR3 loop is CASSLRGAAGLETQYF. In nucleotides, the CDR3 is TGTGCCAGCAGCTTAAGAGGAGCAGCGGGGTTGGAGACCCAGTACTTC.

This clonotype has a count of ten or more. The V call is TRBV9, the J call TRBJ2-2, with D perhaps matching TRBD2 (5 bases). CDR1 is SGDLS and CDR2 is YYNGEE in the germline V gene. The CDR3 consists of 14 residues. The V end lost 6 bases, the J end lost 0 bases, and 9 bases lay between the germline ends. CDR3: CASMGGPNTGELFF. The CDR3, as DNA: TGTGCCAGCATGGGCGGGCCGAACACCGGGGAGCTGTTTTTT.

This clonotype was counted a few times. V gene TRBV4-3 combines with J gene TRBJ2-7; 11 bases line up with TRBD1. The CDR3 runs to 16 residues. Per the germline V gene, CDR1 is LGHNA and CDR2 is YSLEER. J was trimmed by 3 bases and V by 0 bases; bases with no gene match: 4. The CDR3 DNA follows: TGCGCCAGCAGCCAAGACACCGGGACAGGGGGCTACGAGCAGTACTTC. This encodes CASSQDTGTGGYEQYF.

This clonotype was observed many times. The genes are TRBV6-6 and TRBJ2-5, with 7 nucleotides matching TRBD1. Unmatched junction bases numbered 5, after V lost 8 bases and J lost 5 bases. CDR1 is MNHNY, CDR2 SVGAGI, per germline (reference sequence). The CDR3 extends over 12 amino acids. The CDR3 sequence: CASGQDGETQYF. The CDR3 DNA is TGTGCCAGCGGACAGGATGGGGAGACCCAGTACTTC.

This clonotype was seen only a few times. The chain combines TRBV11-2 with TRBJ2-2; D is perhaps TRBD2 (7 bases). The CDR3 sequence is 17 residues long. Trimming took 1 base from V and 3 from J, leaving 15 bases between them. CDR1 and CDR2 from the germline V gene are SGHAT and FQNNGV. CDR3 protein: CASSLGGGQIHTGELFF. The DNA for the CDR3 is TGTGCCAGCAGCTTAGGGGGGGGGCAGATACACACCGGGGAGCTGTTTTTT. Full variable domain (missing parts from reference TRBV11-2 and TRBJ2-2): EAGVAQSPRYKIIEKRQSVAFWCNPISGHATLYWYQQILGQGPKLLIQFQNNGVVDDSQLPKDRFSAERLKGVDSTLKIQPAKLEDSAVYLCASSLGGGQIHTGELFFGEGSRLTVL.

The chain recombines TRBV7-8 with TRBJ2-3; no definite D call. V shed 2 bases and J shed 4 bases, with 7 bases lying between them. Germline V gene data show CDR1 as SGHVS and CDR2 as FQNEAQ. CDR3 length: 13 residues. CDR3 DNA sequence: TGTGCCAGCAGCTTATCCCCGCCAGATACGCAGTATTTT. Its translation is CASSLSPPDTQYF.

The chain combines TRBV4-2 with TRBJ2-2; D assignment may be TRBD1 or TRBD2 (5 bases each). CDR1 and CDR2 (germline): LGHNA, YNFKEQ. The CDR3 is 16 residues long. V lost 1 base and J lost 0, with 9 bases in between. CDR3 in amino acids: CASSQGDGSNTGELFF. The CDR3 DNA is TGTGCCAGCAGCCAAGGGGACGGGTCGAACACCGGGGAGCTGTTTTTT.

This clonotype was seen many times. The chain joins TRBV12-3 or TRBV12-4 to TRBJ2-3; no clear D. CDR3 length: 13 amino acids. V was cut by 3 bases and J by 2 bases, with 6 bases left in between. As DNA, the CDR3 is TGTGCCAGCAGTTTGAAACTCACAGATACGCAGTATTTT. It yields the protein CASSLKLTDTQYF.

This clonotype was observed many times. This rearrangement joins TRBV3-1 to TRBJ2-2; D perhaps matches TRBD1 (5 bases). Trimming pared 3 bases from V and 4 bases from J, leaving 6 bases between. Germline CDR1 and CDR2: LGHDT and YNNKEL (reference sequence). The length of the CDR3 is 13 residues. The CDR3 DNA reads as TGTGCCAGCAGCCAGGGGCGCACCGGGGAGCTGTTTTTT. Amino acid sequence: CASSQGRTGELFF.

The chain uses TRBV12-3 or TRBV12-4 and TRBJ2-1, with TRBD2 as a possible D gene (5 bases). The CDR3 has 14 residues. Trimming removed 2 bases from V and 12 bases from J, with 17 bases in between. The CDR3 DNA sequence: TGTGCCAGCAGTTTAATTCGTGGTGGGAGAGGGCAGTTCTTC. Translation gives CASSLIRGGRGQFF.

The chain is built from TRBV29-1 and TRBJ2-1; D tentatively fits TRBD1 or TRBD2 (6 bases each). The germline V and J ends were trimmed by 8 bases and 7 bases, with 15 bases remaining between them. CDR1 is SQVTM, CDR2 ANQGSEA, per germline. This CDR3 contains 12 residues. The CDR3 region has the DNA TGCAGCCAGTGGGGGGCGTGGAATGAGCAGTTCTTC. It translates to CSQWGAWNEQFF.

This clonotype has a count of ten or more. This rearrangement joins TRBV5-1 to TRBJ2-2; D not certain. Deletions cut 6 bases from V and 0 bases from J, with 6 bases between. The CDR3 consists of 13 residues. The germline CDR1 and CDR2 sequences are SGHRS and YFSETQ. In DNA form, the CDR3 reads TGCGCCAGCATCGGTACGAACACCGGGGAGCTGTTTTTT. Translation: CASIGTNTGELFF.

The table lists this clonotype with many counts. The chain joins TRBV12-3 or TRBV12-4 to TRBJ2-1; D ambiguous. V dropped 3 bases and J dropped 0 bases, with 9 bases sitting between them. The CDR3 runs 15 residues. CDR3 region: CASSLKAFSYNEQFF. In nucleotides, the CDR3 is TGTGCCAGCAGTTTGAAAGCTTTCTCCTACAATGAGCAGTTCTTC.

In its sample, this clonotype was seen a few times. The V and J genes are TRBV29-1 and TRBJ2-3, with 10 bases matching TRBD2. V lost 6 bases to trimming and J lost 2 bases; unmatched junction nucleotides: 5. The V gene's germline CDR1 is SQVTM and CDR2 ANQGSEA. This CDR3 comprises 14 residues. For the CDR3, the DNA is TGCAGCGTGGGCGGGACTAGCGCCACAGATACGCAGTATTTT. Translated, it gives CSVGGTSATDTQYF.

This clonotype was observed many times. The chain is built from TRBV5-1 and TRBJ2-7; 10 bases fit TRBD1. Germline V gene data show CDR1 as SGHRS and CDR2 as YFSETQ. V was clipped by 3 bases and J by 4 bases; unmatched bases: 7. The length of the CDR3 is 15 residues. The CDR3 reads CASSYGTGVGYEQYF. In DNA form, the CDR3 reads TGCGCCAGCAGCTACGGGACAGGGGTTGGGTACGAGCAGTACTTC.

This clonotype was observed many times. This chain connects TRBV12-3 or TRBV12-4 to TRBJ1-2, with D possibly TRBD1 on 6 matching bases. This CDR3 region has 12 residues. V lost 5 bases and J 9 bases, leaving 13 bases between the germline ends. CDR3 sequence: CASSRGPLSYTF. CDR3 nucleotide sequence: TGTGCCAGCAGTCGGGGGCCTTTGAGCTACACCTTC.

The chain is built from TRBV2 and TRBJ2-2, with unresolved D. The V and J ends lost 4 bases and 4 bases respectively, with 13 bases between them. The CDR3 has 15 amino acids. Germline CDR1 reads SNHLY; CDR2 reads FYNNEI. The CDR3 loop is CASSGPGFSTGELFF. The CDR3 coding sequence is TGTGCCAGCAGTGGGCCGGGTTTCTCCACCGGGGAGCTGTTTTTT.

Many counts were recorded for this clonotype. Here the CDR3 reads CSARSYRTSYNEQFF. The CDR3, as DNA: TGCAGTGCTAGATCCTACCGGACTAGCTACAATGAGCAGTTCTTC. The V call is TRBV20-1, the J call TRBJ2-1; the match to TRBD2 covers 7 bases. V lost 2 bases, J lost 3 bases, and 7 bases stayed unmatched. Germline-derived CDR1 and CDR2 are DFQATT and SNEGSKA (reference sequence). CDR3 size: 15 residues.

The chain has TRBV3-1 and TRBJ2-6, with unresolved D. The CDR3 loop spans 11 amino acids. CDR1 and CDR2 from the germline V gene are LGHDT and YNNKEL (reference sequence). V was trimmed by 3 bases and J by 8 bases, leaving 2 bases between them. As DNA, the CDR3 is TGTGCCAGCAGCCAGACCAACGTCCTGACTTTC. This translates into CASSQTNVLTF. Full variable domain (rest looked up from reference TRBV3-1 and TRBJ2-6): DTAVSQTPKYLVTQMGNDKSIKCEQNLGHDTMYWYKQDSKKFLKIMFSYNNKELIINETVPNRFSPKSPDKAHLNLHINSLELGDSAVYFCASSQTNVLTFGAGSRLTVL.

This clonotype has at least ten counts. The chain couples TRBV6-2 or TRBV6-3 to TRBJ1-6; the D gene is possibly TRBD1 (6 bases). In germline, CDR1 is MNHEY, CDR2 SVGEGT. This CDR3 has 15 amino acids. V lost 3 bases and J lost 7, with 13 bases in between. The CDR3 is CASSYAGRGNSPLHF. CDR3 DNA sequence: TGTGCCAGCAGTTATGCGGGGAGGGGGAATTCACCCCTCCACTTT.

V gene TRBV30 combines with J gene TRBJ2-2; D unresolved. The CDR3 runs 15 residues. Trimming removed 2 bases at V and 6 bases at J, with 16 bases between. From germline, CDR1 is GTSNPN and CDR2 SVGIG (reference sequence). The CDR3 nucleotides read TGTGCCTGGAGTTTCTTCAGCCACGAGGCCGGGGAGCTGTTTTTT. Amino acid sequence: CAWSFFSHEAGELFF.

The chain couples TRBV7-6 to TRBJ2-1, with D possibly matching TRBD2 (5 bases). Germline lookup yields CDR1 SGHVS and CDR2 FNYEAQ. Between the trimmed V and J ends, which lost 2 bases and 8 bases, there was a span of 25 bases. The CDR3 has 18 amino acids. The DNA for the CDR3 is TGTGCCAGCAGCTTAAGGCGCCTGGGAGTGAGGGCTAGGGATGAGCAGTTCTTC. This sequence encodes CASSLRRLGVRARDEQFF.

In its sample, this clonotype was seen many times. CDR3 sequence (DNA): TGTGCCAGCAGGACAGTCATGAACACTGAAGCTTTCTTT. This sequence encodes CASRTVMNTEAFF. The genes are TRBV6-1 and TRBJ1-1; possibly TRBD1 for D (5 bases). The germline V gene encodes CDR1 MNHNS and CDR2 SASEGT. Trimming shortened V by 6 bases and J by 0 bases, and 8 bases separated the two germline ends. The CDR3 contains 13 residues.

This clonotype was seen only a few times. This chain joins TRBV5-1 and TRBJ2-2; 7 nucleotides line up with TRBD1. The CDR3 runs to 13 residues. CDR1 is SGHRS and CDR2 is YFSETQ in the germline V gene. V dropped 7 bases and J dropped 6; count of bases not matched to a gene: 6. The CDR3 DNA is TGCGCCAGCTTTGGACAGGTGCCCGGGGAGCTGTTTTTT. Translated: CASFGQVPGELFF.

This clonotype was observed at least ten times. The rearrangement links TRBV29-1 to TRBJ2-3; TRBD2 agrees at 12 bases. V was pared by 6 bases and J by 1 base, with 11 bases of the junction left unmatched. The CDR3 is made up of 17 amino acids. CDR1 is SQVTM and CDR2 is ANQGSEA in the germline V gene. The CDR3 spells CSVSGAGTSGRTDTQYF. The DNA of the CDR3 is TGCAGCGTCTCGGGTGCCGGGACTAGCGGGCGCACAGATACGCAGTATTTT.